What follows is one T cell receptor (beta chain) and its context. These data are taken from a study of OX40 agonist ivuxolimab in advanced cancers. The repertoire was sequenced with immunoSEQ multiplex PCR; TCRdb's copy has only in-frame clones and lacks some. This table holds some 50,000 clones, around four fifths found once. The CDR3 spans 12 residues. V was clipped by 5 bases and J by 7 bases, with 14 bases between them. Looked up from germline, CDR1 is SQVTM and CDR2 is ANQGSEA. This TCR was sampled from an adult with an advanced solid tumor such as melanoma, head and neck, liver or kidney cancer. Source: CD4+ or CD8+ T cells sorted from blood, taken in a trial of the OX40 agonist ivuxolimab. V is TRBV29-1 and J is TRBJ1-1; a possible D gene is TRBD1 (5 bases). CDR3: CSVRGPYIEAFF. In DNA, the CDR3 is TGCAGCGTTAGGGGCCCCTACATTGAAGCTTTCTTT.